This entry lists 21 T cell receptor beta chains sequenced from one sample in a study of read filtering for tumor transcriptome and immune sequencing. Molecular barcoded adaptors covering alpha/delta and beta/gamma chains were used on 400 ng RNA. One entry per CDR3 protein, called by TCRdb with MiXCR from the reads. The sample includes about 130,000 distinct CDR3 sequences, around 13% of them seen just once. Sequenced material: a population of CD138-negative cells sorted from bone marrow. The origin of the receptors is a donor aged 40 or older with multiple myeloma.

In this sample, this clonotype turned up many times. This chain links TRBV12-3 or TRBV12-4 with TRBJ2-5; D may be TRBD1 (6 bases). Trimming cost V 5 bases and J 3 bases, with 10 bases left between them. This CDR3 is 13 amino acids long. The CDR3 protein is CASSETGKETQYF. The DNA of the CDR3 is TGTGCCAGCAGTGAGACAGGAAAAGAGACCCAGTACTTC.

At least ten counts were recorded for this clonotype. The chain uses TRBV5-1 and TRBJ2-3, with D perhaps given as TRBD1 or TRBD2 (5 bases each). CDR3 size: 15 residues. Per the germline V gene, CDR1 is SGHRS and CDR2 is YFSETQ. The V and J ends lost 0 bases and 0 bases respectively, with 8 bases between them. The CDR3 is CASSLVGDSTDTQYF. In DNA form, the CDR3 reads TGCGCCAGCAGCTTGGTGGGGGACAGCACAGATACGCAGTATTTT.

This clonotype was recorded a few times. This chain uses TRBV12-3 or TRBV12-4 with TRBJ2-1, with D perhaps matching TRBD1 (5 bases). V was cut by 6 bases and J by 4 bases, with 16 bases left in between. This CDR3 contains 15 residues. The CDR3 reads CASSAGIPPYNEQFF. In DNA, the CDR3 is TGTGCCAGCAGCGCAGGGATACCACCTTACAATGAGCAGTTCTTC.

This clonotype was recorded at least ten times. The CDR3 coding sequence is TGTGCCAGCAGTCTTCTGGGACGGCGAAACACTGAAGCTTTCTTT. Its translation: CASSLLGRRNTEAFF. The chain recombines TRBV7-9 with TRBJ1-1; perhaps TRBD1 as D (5 bases). The ends were cut back, 6 bases at V and 2 bases at J, with 16 bases in the middle. This CDR3 contains 15 residues. CDR1 SEHNR and CDR2 FQNEAQ come from the germline V gene (reference sequence).

This clonotype appeared many times. This rearrangement joins TRBV27 to TRBJ2-1; 9 bases map to TRBD1. Germline CDR1 reads MNHEY; CDR2 reads SMNVEV (reference sequence). V was clipped by 7 bases and J by 4 bases; unmatched bases: 5. The CDR3 has 14 residues. DNA for the CDR3: TGTGCCAGCAAGGGGACAGGGTTTTACAATGAGCAGTTCTTC. It specifies CASKGTGFYNEQFF.

This clonotype was seen many times. V gene TRBV28 combines with J gene TRBJ1-6, with D tentatively TRBD1 (5 bases). Germline CDR1 is MDHEN and CDR2 is SYDVKM. This CDR3 region has 14 residues. V shed 5 bases and J shed 7 bases, with 12 bases lying between them. The CDR3 loop reads CASSAGMKNSPLHF. CDR3 bases: TGTGCCAGCAGTGCAGGGATGAAGAATTCACCCCTCCACTTT.

Ten or more counts support this clonotype. V usage is TRBV5-1 and J usage is TRBJ2-1; 12 nucleotides agree with TRBD1. CDR3 length: 16 residues. Germline CDR1 is SGHRS and CDR2 is YFSETQ. Unmatched junction bases numbered 3, after V lost 4 bases and J lost 1 base. The CDR3 nucleotides are TGCGCCAGCAGCATGGGACAGGGGGCGTCCTACAATGAGCAGTTCTTC. Protein sequence: CASSMGQGASYNEQFF.

The sample holds many counts of this clonotype. The chain carries TRBV5-1 and TRBJ2-1, with TRBD2 as a possible D gene (6 bases). Trimming left V 6 bases short and J 0 bases short, with 7 bases between. The germline gives CDR1 SGHRS, CDR2 YFSETQ. The CDR3 runs to 13 residues. The CDR3 is CASTEGSYNEQFF. The CDR3 region has the DNA TGCGCCAGCACGGAGGGCTCCTACAATGAGCAGTTCTTC. The full variable domain, completed using reference TRBV5-1 and TRBJ2-1, is KAGVTQTPRYLIKTRGQQVTLSCSPISGHRSVSWYQQTPGQGLQFLFEYFSETQRNKGNFPGRFSGRQFSNSRSEMNVSTLELGDSALYLCASTEGSYNEQFFGPGTRLTVL.

At least ten counts were recorded for this clonotype. J is TRBJ2-1 and V is TRBV11-2, with D possibly matching TRBD2 (5 bases). Per germline, CDR1 SGHAT and CDR2 FQNNGV. CDR3 length equals 15 residues. The V end lost 1 base, the J end lost 4 bases, and 11 bases lay between the germline ends. CDR3 bases: TGTGCCAGCAGCTTAGGGACTGCTCCTTACAATGAGCAGTTCTTC. Its translation: CASSLGTAPYNEQFF.

This clonotype was counted only a few times. The chain uses TRBV5-1 and TRBJ2-5; maybe TRBD1 (6 bases). The CDR3 extends over 14 amino acids. Trimming took off 0 bases at V and 2 bases at J, with 8 bases between the two ends. CDR1 and CDR2 (germline): SGHRS, YFSETQ. The CDR3 nucleotides are TGCGCCAGCAGCTTGGAGGACAGACAAGAGACCCAGTACTTC. This gives the protein CASSLEDRQETQYF.

Comment on this clonotype: A much more abundant neighbour one base away suggests this may be a read error. The V call is TRBV3-1, the J call TRBJ1-5; D gene unclear. The CDR3 length is 14 residues. Germline lookup yields CDR1 LGHDT and CDR2 YNNKEL (reference sequence). Written as DNA, the CDR3 is TGTGCCAGCAGCCGTACAGCGGGAAATCAGCTCCAGCATTTT. Its translation: CASSRTAGNQLQHF.

There are many counts of this clonotype. The V gene is TRBV6-1, the J gene TRBJ2-1; no definite D call. Germline V gene sequence: CDR1 MNHNS, CDR2 SASEGT. The CDR3 covers 15 residues. Deletions cut 8 bases from V and 0 bases from J, with 14 bases between. The DNA of the CDR3 is TGTGCCAGCGCCCTAACGGTTAGCTCCTACAATGAGCAGTTCTTC. Its translation: CASALTVSSYNEQFF.

Many counts were recorded for this clonotype. The gene calls are TRBV29-1 and TRBJ2-5, with 12 nucleotides matching TRBD2. The CDR3 covers 15 residues. From germline, CDR1 is SQVTM and CDR2 ANQGSEA. The junction had 9 bases not matched to a gene; V was cut back by 5 bases and J by 5 bases. The CDR3 here is CSVRTSGVSEETQYF. The CDR3 region has the DNA TGCAGCGTTCGGACTAGCGGGGTGTCGGAGGAGACCCAGTACTTC.

This clonotype was seen many times. This chain links TRBV12-5 with TRBJ2-1, with 11 positions matching TRBD2. The CDR3 has 16 amino acids. CDR1 is LGHNT and CDR2 is FRNRAP in the germline V gene. Trimming removed 6 bases from V and 3 bases from J; junction bases left unmatched: 7. CDR3 region: CASGTTSGENYNEQFF. The CDR3 DNA reads TGTGCTAGTGGAACGACTAGCGGGGAGAACTACAATGAGCAGTTCTTC.

The J gene is TRBJ2-1, the V gene TRBV20-1; the match to TRBD2 covers 8 bases. The CDR3 is made up of 12 amino acids. The junction had 3 bases not matched to a gene; V was cut back by 5 bases and J by 6 bases. Per the germline V gene, CDR1 is DFQATT and CDR2 is SNEGSKA (reference sequence). The CDR3 here is CSASGTSNEQFF. Written as DNA, the CDR3 is TGCAGTGCTTCCGGGACTAGCAATGAGCAGTTCTTC.

The rearrangement links TRBV3-1 to TRBJ1-1; TRBD1 agrees at 9 bases. Germline V gives CDR1 LGHDT, CDR2 YNNKEL (reference sequence). The CDR3 has 17 amino acids. After removal of 4 bases from V and 0 bases from J, the junction contained 9 bases not matched to a gene. Here the CDR3 reads CASSLKQGADVNTEAFF. CDR3 DNA sequence: TGTGCCAGCAGCCTAAAACAGGGGGCCGATGTGAACACTGAAGCTTTCTTT. The full variable domain, its missing parts supplied by reference TRBV3-1 and TRBJ1-1, is DTAVSQTPKYLVTQMGNDKSIKCEQNLGHDTMYWYKQDSKKFLKIMFSYNNKELIINETVPNRFSPKSPDKAHLNLHINSLELGDSAVYFCASSLKQGADVNTEAFFGQGTRLTVV.

In its sample, this clonotype was seen many times. V and J are TRBV5-6 and TRBJ2-1; TRBD2 might be the D (5 bases). V was clipped by 0 bases and J by 8 bases, with 15 bases between them. The CDR3 is made up of 15 amino acids. Germline CDR1 is SGHDT and CDR2 is YYEEEE. The CDR3, as DNA: TGTGCCAGCAGCTTGGGCTGGACTTCATTGGATGAGCAGTTCTTC. Amino acid sequence: CASSLGWTSLDEQFF.

This clonotype came up many times. The chain couples TRBV11-2 to TRBJ2-2; TRBD1 matches 12 bases. V shed 8 bases and J 0 bases; nucleotides not matched to a gene: 10. CDR3 length equals 18 residues. Per germline, CDR1 SGHAT and CDR2 FQNNGV. The CDR3 protein is CASHGDRGRKPNTGELFF. The DNA of the CDR3 is TGTGCCAGCCACGGGGACAGGGGGCGAAAACCGAACACCGGGGAGCTGTTTTTT.

This clonotype was recorded at least ten times. This rearrangement joins TRBV9 to TRBJ2-5, with 7 bases fitting TRBD1. CDR1 and CDR2 (germline): SGDLS, YYNGEE. Trimming removed 2 bases from V and 3 bases from J; junction bases left unmatched: 7. The CDR3 length is 15 residues. The CDR3 DNA is TGTGCCAGCAGCGTGGGGGCCGGGACAGAAGAGACCCAGTACTTC. Amino acids: CASSVGAGTEETQYF.

Remarks on this clonotype: A junction end diverges from the germline sequence, so it may reflect a read error. The chain has TRBV6-5 and TRBJ2-1; no clear D. The CDR3 covers 16 residues. CDR1 is MNHEY and CDR2 is SVGAGI in the germline V gene. CDR3 loop: CASSYSMGGPYKEQFF. The CDR3, as DNA: TGTGCCAGCAGTTACTCGATGGGCGGCCCCTACAAGGAGCAGTTCTTC.

The V call is TRBV30, the J call TRBJ2-3; D is undetermined. CDR3 length: 14 amino acids. Germline CDR1 and CDR2: GTSNPN and SVGIG (reference sequence). The ends were cut back, 6 bases at V and 0 bases at J, with 13 bases in the middle. The CDR3 bases are TGTGCCTGTTCCCGGCAGCCTAGCACAGATACGCAGTATTTT. This gives the protein CACSRQPSTDTQYF.